This TCR beta chain was observed in a study of regulatory T cells in long-lasting Graves disease (dated by TCRdb to 2020 to 2023). With regard to the full study: To count as having persistent Graves' disease, a patient had to have received antithyroid drug treatment for over 5 years with TSH receptor autoantibodies remaining persistently positive. The study was conducted in China and was registered as a clinical trial. Persistent Graves' disease patients were compared with newly diagnosed Graves' disease patients by peripheral blood TCR sequencing and RNA sequencing. A total of around 35 samples underwent TCR sequencing, from roughly 13 patients with persistent Graves' disease and approximately 20 patients with newly diagnosed Graves' disease. Persistent Graves' disease patients in the clinical cohort had taken antithyroid drugs for about 10.3 years on average.

This clonotype has ten or more counts. No antigen is known for it. One base away there is no much larger clone; base qualities are not given. The CDR3 spans 15 residues, from the cysteine through the phenylalanine. Only the CDR3 portion is preserved as DNA: 45 bases, with reading frame beginning at the first base. The germline V gene gives CDR1 as MNHEY and CDR2 as SVGAGI. Cut back by 2 bases and 1 base, the V and J ends lie 11 bases apart. Libraries were built with multiplex PCR. Instrument used: Illumina HiSeq 4000. iRepertoire HTBI primers and Arm-PCR amplification of CDR3 regions were used to construct TCR beta libraries. PCR products were gel purified before sequencing. In the authors' own workflow: A total of 62 TRBV and 14 TRBJ segments were identified across samples and were used for gene usage analysis of CDR3 amino acid clonotypes. Filtered high-quality paired reads were merged into contigs using COPE and FqMerger. Contigs were aligned with BLAST to IMGT TRBV, TRBD and TRBJ reference genes, and CDR3 was defined per IMGT. Clonotypes above 0.1% frequency were classified as highly expanded clones. Repertoire diversity was measured by Shannon entropy, and V-J evenness by the Gini coefficient. A clonotype was considered public if more than one individual shared it. TCRdb took the public reads, trimmed them with fastp at Q25, ran MiXCR for clone calling and kept in-frame beta chains. CDR3 protein duplicates are merged, each entry listing the most common genes and DNA. The V and J calls reflect TCRdb's pipeline rather than the authors' work. The sample profile shows about 470,000 distinct CDR3 sequences; under 25% of them were found once. 7% to 9.5% of the sample rests with the top ten.

Per the publication, the time point label means: persistent/refractory GD, antithyroid drugs over 5 years with positive TRAb. For both TCR sequencing and RNA sequencing, RNA was extracted from PBMCs in TRIzol. The diagnosis of Graves' disease followed American Thyroid Association guidelines. The patients came from an endocrinology department in Xi'an, China. Each patient gave approximately 9.7 milliliters of peripheral blood, collected in an EDTA anticoagulant tube. PBMCs were isolated by Ficoll Paque Plus density gradient separation without further T cell sorting. An Agilent 2100 Bioanalyzer and agarose gel were used to check RNA quality, and a NanoDrop 2000 was used to measure RNA concentration. What the work shows at the level of the full study, not this receptor alone: Only peripheral blood was studied, because thyroid tissue, the primary lesion, was inaccessible. As a limitation, the authors acknowledged that the small sample size may reduce accuracy. A larger number of public clonotypes was shared among persistent patients (around 2,700) than among newly diagnosed patients (around 880). Persistent disease showed preferential use of TRBV28, TRBJ1-2 and TRBJ2-5, whereas newly diagnosed disease favored TRBV20-1 and TRBJ2-1. Sequencing and analysis were restricted to the TCR beta chain. Lower TCR Shannon entropy and fewer highly expanded clones were observed in persistent Graves' disease patients than in newly diagnosed patients, which suggested clonal expansion.

The sequence was obtained from a female donor with Graves disease. This receptor chain uses TRBV6-5 and TRBJ1-1; the D gene is unclear. This specimen consisted of peripheral blood mononuclear cells (PBMCs), obtained when the disease was refractory, from a patient treated with antithyroid drugs. For the CDR3, the sequence is CASSYEANGNTEAFF. DNA sequence: TGTGCCAGCAGTTACGAAGCAAACGGGAACACTGAAGCTTTCTTT.